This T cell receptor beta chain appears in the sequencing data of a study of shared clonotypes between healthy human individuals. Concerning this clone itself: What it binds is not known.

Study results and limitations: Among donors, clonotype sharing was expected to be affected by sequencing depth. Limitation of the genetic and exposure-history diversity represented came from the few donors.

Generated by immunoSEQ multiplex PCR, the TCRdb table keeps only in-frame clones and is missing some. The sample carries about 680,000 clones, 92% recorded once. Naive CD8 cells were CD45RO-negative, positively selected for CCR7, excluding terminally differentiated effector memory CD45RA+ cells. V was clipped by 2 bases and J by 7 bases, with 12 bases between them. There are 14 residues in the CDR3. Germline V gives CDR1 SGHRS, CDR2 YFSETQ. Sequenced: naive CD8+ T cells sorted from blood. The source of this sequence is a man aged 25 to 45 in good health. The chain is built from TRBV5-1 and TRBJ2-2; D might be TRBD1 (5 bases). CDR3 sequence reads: CASSFFAGNGELFF. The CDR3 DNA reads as TGCGCCAGCAGCTTTTTCGCAGGGAACGGGGAGCTGTTTTTT.